This T cell receptor beta chain was profiled in a study of T cell responses to AZD1222 COVID-19 vaccine. Whole-study results and caveats: Clonal diversity was possibly underestimated, and the donors were mostly white British, with more females. Spike-specific TCR depth and breadth grew after two AZD1222 doses. Regions left unmutated in variants are reportedly the target of nearly half of spike-specific TCRs.

Germline CDR1 reads KGHDR; CDR2 reads SFDVKD. Trimming removed 0 bases at V and 2 bases at J, with 6 bases between. This CDR3 has 14 residues. Sequencing was performed with immunoSEQ multiplex PCR; in TCRdb, only in-frame clones are kept and a portion is missing. In the table there are 110,000 or so clones, approximately 85% of which are singletons. Regarding this clone: What it recognizes is unknown.

The clonotype originates from an adult in good health. The chain combines TRBV24-1 with TRBJ1-2; D is ambiguous. The sample consisted of peripheral blood, taken on day 0 of AZD1222 vaccination. CDR3 bases: TGTGCCACCAGTGATTTGGACAAAAACTATGGCTACACCTTC. Protein: CATSDLDKNYGYTF.